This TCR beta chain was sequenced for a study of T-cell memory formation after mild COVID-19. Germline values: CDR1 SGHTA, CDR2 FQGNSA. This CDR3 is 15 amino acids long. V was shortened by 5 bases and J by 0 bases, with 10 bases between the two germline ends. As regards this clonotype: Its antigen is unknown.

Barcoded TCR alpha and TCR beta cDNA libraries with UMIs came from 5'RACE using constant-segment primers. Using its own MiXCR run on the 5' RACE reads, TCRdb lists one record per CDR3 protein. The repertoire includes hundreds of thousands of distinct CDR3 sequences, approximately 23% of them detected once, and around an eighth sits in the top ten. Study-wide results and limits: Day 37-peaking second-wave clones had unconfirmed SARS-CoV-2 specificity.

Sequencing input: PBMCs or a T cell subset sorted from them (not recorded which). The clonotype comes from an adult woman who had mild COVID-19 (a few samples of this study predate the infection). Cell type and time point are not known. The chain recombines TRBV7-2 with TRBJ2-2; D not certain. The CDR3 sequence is CASSLDSSNTGELFF. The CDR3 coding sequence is TGTGCCAGCAGCCTTGACTCCTCGAACACCGGGGAGCTGTTTTTT.